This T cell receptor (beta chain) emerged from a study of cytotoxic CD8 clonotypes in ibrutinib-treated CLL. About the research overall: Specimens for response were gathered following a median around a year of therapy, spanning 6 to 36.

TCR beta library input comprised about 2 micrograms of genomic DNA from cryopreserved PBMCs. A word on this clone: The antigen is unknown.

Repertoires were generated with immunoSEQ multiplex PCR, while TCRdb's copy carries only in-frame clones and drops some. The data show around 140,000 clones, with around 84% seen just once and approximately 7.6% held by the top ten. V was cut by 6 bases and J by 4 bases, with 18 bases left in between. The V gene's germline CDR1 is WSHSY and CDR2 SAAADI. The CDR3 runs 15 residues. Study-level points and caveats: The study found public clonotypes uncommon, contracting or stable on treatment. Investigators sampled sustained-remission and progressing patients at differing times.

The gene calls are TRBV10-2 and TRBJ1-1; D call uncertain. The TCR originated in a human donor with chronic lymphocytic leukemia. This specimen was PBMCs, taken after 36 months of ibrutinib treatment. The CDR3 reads CASRGIHWKSTEAFF. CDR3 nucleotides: TGCGCCAGCAGGGGGATACACTGGAAAAGCACTGAAGCTTTCTTT.